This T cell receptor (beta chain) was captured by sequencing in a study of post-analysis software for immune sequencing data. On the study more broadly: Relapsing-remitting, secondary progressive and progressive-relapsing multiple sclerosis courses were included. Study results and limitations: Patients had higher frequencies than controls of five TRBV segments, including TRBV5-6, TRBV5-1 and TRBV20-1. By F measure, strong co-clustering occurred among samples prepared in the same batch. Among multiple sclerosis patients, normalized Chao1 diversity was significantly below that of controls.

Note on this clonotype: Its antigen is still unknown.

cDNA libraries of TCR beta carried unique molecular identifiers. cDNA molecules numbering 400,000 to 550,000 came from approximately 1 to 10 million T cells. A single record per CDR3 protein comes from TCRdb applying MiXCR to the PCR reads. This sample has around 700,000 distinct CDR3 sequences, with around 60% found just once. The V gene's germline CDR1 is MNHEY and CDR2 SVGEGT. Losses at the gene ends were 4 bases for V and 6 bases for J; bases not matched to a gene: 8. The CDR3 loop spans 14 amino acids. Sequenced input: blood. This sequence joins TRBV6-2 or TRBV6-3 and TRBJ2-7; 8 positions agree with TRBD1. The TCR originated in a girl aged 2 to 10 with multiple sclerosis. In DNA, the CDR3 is TGTGCCAGCAGTTTTGTCGGGACAGGAGGCGAGCAGTACTTC. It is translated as CASSFVGTGGEQYF.